The rows below give T cell receptor beta chains drawn from one sample of a study of blood T cell repertoires in COVID-19. Generated by immunoSEQ multiplex PCR, the TCRdb table keeps only in-frame clones and is missing some. Of 53,000 or so clones in the sample, about 88% are singletons; the top ten hold around a sixth. The specimen sequenced was peripheral blood. The source of these receptors is a man between 65 and 85 years old with active COVID-19. The CDR3 runs from the conserved cysteine through the conserved F or W. A D gene is named only where the DNA matches it firmly. Only part of the rows carry a size: once, few, many, or a class if the clone is expanded.

D gene,V gene,J gene,clone size,CDR3 DNA,CDR3 protein
.,TRBV6-2/TRBV6-3,TRBJ2-1,once,TGTGCCAGCAGTGACGGCCTACTAGTGGCGAATGAGCAGTTCTTC,CASSDGLLVANEQFF
.,TRBV18,TRBJ1-1,once,TGTGCCAGCTCTCCCGGGGTCCGGTTTGAGGGCACTGAAGCTTTCTTT,CASSPGVRFEGTEAFF
.,TRBV15,TRBJ2-7,.,TGTGCCACCAGCCGCCGTGGACAGGAGGGCGAGCAGTACTTC,CATSRRGQEGEQYF
TRBD1,TRBV28,TRBJ1-1,.,TGTGCCAGCAGTTTGACAGGGGGCGAGACTGAAGCTTTCTTT,CASSLTGGETEAFF
TRBD1,TRBV19,TRBJ1-1,once,TGTGCCAGTAGTATAGAGACAGGGAGTGGCACTGAAGCTTTCTTT,CASSIETGSGTEAFF
TRBD2,TRBV5-5,TRBJ2-2,.,TGTGCCAGCAGCTTGGCTGCGGGAGGAAAAACCGGGGAGCTGTTTTTT,CASSLAAGGKTGELFF
.,TRBV25-1,TRBJ2-3,.,TGTGCCAGCAGAATGGGGGGCCGAGCGGGGAACGGAGATACGCAGTATTTT,CASRMGGRAGNGDTQYF
.,TRBV4-2,TRBJ2-2,.,TGTGCCAGCAGCCAGCGGGGCACCGCGAACACCGGGGAGCTGTTTTTT,CASSQRGTANTGELFF
TRBD2,TRBV10-3,TRBJ2-5,.,TGTGCCACCACTAGCGGGAGCCAAGAGACCCAGTACTTC,CATTSGSQETQYF
TRBD1,TRBV19,TRBJ2-7,.,TGTGCCAGTAGTATTACAGGGGGGTACGAGCAGTACTTC,CASSITGGYEQYF
.,TRBV10-3,TRBJ1-3,.,TGTGCCATCAGTGAGTCATCACGAGGACTAGGTGGAAACACCATATATTTT,CAISESSRGLGGNTIYF
TRBD2,TRBV4-1,TRBJ2-4,.,TGCGCCAGCAGCCAGCCCTCGGGAGGGGCCAAAAACATTCAGTACTTC,CASSQPSGGAKNIQYF
TRBD2,TRBV18,TRBJ2-3,.,TGTGCCAGCTCACCCCTAGCGGGAGAAACAGATACGCAGTATTTT,CASSPLAGETDTQYF
TRBD2,TRBV9,TRBJ2-1,few,TGTGCCAGCAGTAGTCAGGGACTAGCGGTGTACAATGAGCAGTTCTTC,CASSSQGLAVYNEQFF
TRBD1,TRBV19,TRBJ1-5,.,TGTGCCAGTAGTCCTATCGGGACAGGGGGCGGTCAGCCCCAGCATTTT,CASSPIGTGGGQPQHF
TRBD2,TRBV19,TRBJ2-1,.,TGTGCCAGTAGTCTAGCGGGAGGGCAACAAATGCAACAGTTCTTC,CASSLAGGQQMQQFF
.,TRBV5-1,TRBJ2-3,once,TGCGCCAGCAGCTTAACAGTCCCCACAGATACGCAGTATTTT,CASSLTVPTDTQYF
.,TRBV3-1/TRBV3-2,TRBJ2-7,few,TGTGCCAGCAGCCCCAGCTGGAGTGGATCTTCCGAGCAGTACTTC,CASSPSWSGSSEQYF
TRBD2,TRBV7-7,TRBJ2-1,.,TGTGCCAGCAGCTCACAGGGGTCTAGCGGGAGGTTGGATGAGCAGTTCTTC,CASSSQGSSGRLDEQFF
.,TRBV5-1,TRBJ2-7,.,TGCGCCAGCAGCCCGGAGGTGGGGACTGTGGGCCACGAGCAGTACTTC,CASSPEVGTVGHEQYF
TRBD2,TRBV15,TRBJ2-1,.,TGTGCCACGGGTAGCGGGAGATGGAATGAGCAGTTCTTC,CATGSGRWNEQFF
.,TRBV7-2,TRBJ1-5,.,TGTGCCAGCAGCCCAGACAGGATTCAGCCCCAGCATTTT,CASSPDRIQPQHF
.,TRBV6-2/TRBV6-3,TRBJ2-2,.,TGTGCCAGCAGTTCATCCACCGGGGAGCTGTTTTTT,CASSSSTGELFF
TRBD1,TRBV5-1,TRBJ2-3,once,TGCGCCAGCAGCCCGGGACAGGGAAGGACAGATACGCAGTATTTT,CASSPGQGRTDTQYF
TRBD2,TRBV14,TRBJ2-1,few,TGTGCCAGCAGCTTGGGCTTGACGGGGACTAGAATTTACAATGAGCAGTTCTTC,CASSLGLTGTRIYNEQFF
.,TRBV7-3,TRBJ2-2,.,TGTGCCAGCAGCTTGGGGGGACGGAGTTACACCGGGGAGCTGTTTTTT,CASSLGGRSYTGELFF
.,TRBV25-1,TRBJ2-1,.,.,CASSSSTGGNYNEQFF
TRBD1,TRBV14,TRBJ2-2,.,TGTGCCAGCAGCCAAAGGACAGGGGGATCTGGGGAGCTGTTTTTT,CASSQRTGGSGELFF
.,TRBV11-2,TRBJ2-7,.,TGTGCCAGCAGCGCGGGGTTCGAGCAGTACTTC,CASSAGFEQYF
.,TRBV7-9,TRBJ2-5,.,TGTGCCAGCAGCCTCCCCCGCAGGATTGGTGAGACCCAGTACTTC,CASSLPRRIGETQYF
.,TRBV30,TRBJ2-3,.,TGTGCCTGGAGTCAGACAGGGACTGCAGATACGCAGTATTTT,CAWSQTGTADTQYF
.,TRBV18,TRBJ1-1,.,TGTGCCAGCTCACCTCAAGGGGATGAAGCTTTCTTT,CASSPQGDEAFF
.,TRBV7-6,TRBJ2-1,.,TGTGCCAGCAGCACCCGCCTCGGACTCCTATCCTACAATGAGCAGTTCTTC,CASSTRLGLLSYNEQFF
.,TRBV7-2,TRBJ2-4,.,TGTGCCAGCAGCTTAGTTGGCGGGTGGGGAGCCAAAAACATTCAGTACTTC,CASSLVGGWGAKNIQYF
.,TRBV7-2,TRBJ1-2,.,TGTGCCAGCAGCCGCCCCTCAGGGGCGCCGGATAACTATGGCTACACCTTC,CASSRPSGAPDNYGYTF
.,TRBV21-1,TRBJ2-7,.,TGTGCCAGCAGCAATGTGGGCGGGACTAGCGGGAGGGGGTCCGTGGACGAGCAGTACTTC,CASSNVGGTSGRGSVDEQYF
.,TRBV15,TRBJ1-2,many,TGTGCCACCAGCAGAGATCGTTCACGGCGGGATGGCTACACCTTC,CATSRDRSRRDGYTF
.,TRBV7-2,TRBJ2-3,.,TGTGCCAGCAGCTTGAGTTCAGGGGCCGATACGCAGTATTTT,CASSLSSGADTQYF
.,TRBV5-4,TRBJ1-3,.,TGTGCCAGCAGCTCCGCGGACAGACGCTCTGGAAACACCATATATTTT,CASSSADRRSGNTIYF
.,TRBV28,TRBJ1-2,once,TGTGCCAGCAGCACCACACCTCTCGTACAGGACGGTGGCTACACCTTC,CASSTTPLVQDGGYTF
TRBD2,TRBV3-1/TRBV3-2,TRBJ2-5,few,TGTGCCAGCAGCCAAGTTGGGGGGGGAGAGACCCAGTACTTC,CASSQVGGGETQYF
TRBD2,TRBV19,TRBJ2-2,.,TGTGCCAGTAGGGGCAGCGGGGGGAGTGCCGGGGAGCTGTTTTTT,CASRGSGGSAGELFF
TRBD1,TRBV10-3,TRBJ2-7,.,TGTGCCATCAAAGGACAGGGAGGTTACGAGCAGTACTTC,CAIKGQGGYEQYF
TRBD2,TRBV5-4,TRBJ2-1,.,TGTGCCAGCAGCCCAACCCGCCGGGGGGGACCGGGCAATGAGCAGTTCTTC,CASSPTRRGGPGNEQFF
TRBD2,TRBV28,TRBJ2-5,.,TGTGCCAGCAGTCTAGCGGAAGAGACCCAGTACTTC,CASSLAEETQYF
.,TRBV4-3,TRBJ2-7,.,TGCGCCAGCAGCCAAGATTTAGCTTACGAGCAGTACTTC,CASSQDLAYEQYF
TRBD1,TRBV7-2,TRBJ2-3,few,TGTGCCAGCAGCCGGACAGGGGGCAGCACAGATACGCAGTATTTT,CASSRTGGSTDTQYF
TRBD1,TRBV24-1,TRBJ1-2,.,TGTGCCACCAGTGAACGCGGACGGACAGGGAACTATGGCTACACCTTC,CATSERGRTGNYGYTF
.,TRBV5-1,TRBJ2-2,.,TGCGCCAGCAGCTACGACAGGTCGAACACCGGGGAGCTGTTTTTT,CASSYDRSNTGELFF
TRBD1,TRBV6-1,TRBJ2-7,.,TGTGCCAGCAGTGAGGCCGAGGGACAGGGTCTCTACGAGCAGTACTTC,CASSEAEGQGLYEQYF
.,TRBV15,TRBJ2-5,.,TGTGCCACCAGCAGGTCTCTGCTGAACAGGAGAGAGACCCAGTACTTC,CATSRSLLNRRETQYF
TRBD1,TRBV5-4,TRBJ1-1,.,TGTGCCAGCAGCTTGGGGGGACAGGGAAGGAACACTGAAGCTTTCTTT,CASSLGGQGRNTEAFF
.,TRBV28,TRBJ1-4,.,TGTGCCAGCAGCCTTCGACTTACAACTAATGAAAAACTGTTTTTT,CASSLRLTTNEKLFF